A single sample is the source of the 26 T cell receptor beta chains below, sequenced in a study of blood T cell repertoires in COVID-19. This table comes from immunoSEQ multiplex PCR, and its TCRdb copy is limited to in-frame clones, with some not included. This sample has over 100,000 clones, with approximately 80% found just once. The sequenced sample consisted of peripheral blood. These receptors came from a woman aged 80 or over with active or convalescent COVID-19.

The chain combines TRBV4-2 with TRBJ2-3; D is undetermined. CDR1 is LGHNA and CDR2 is YNFKEQ in the germline V gene. The CDR3 is 14 residues long. V lost 3 bases, J lost 2 bases, and 9 bases lay in between. The CDR3: CASSHDRLTDTQYF. CDR3 sequence (DNA): TGTGCCAGCAGCCACGATAGACTCACAGATACGCAGTATTTT.

The J gene is TRBJ2-6, the V gene TRBV29-1; a weak D match, TRBD2 (5 bases). Germline assignment: CDR1 SQVTM and CDR2 ANQGSEA. The V and J ends lost 5 bases and 0 bases respectively, with 8 bases between them. The CDR3 consists of 14 residues. CDR3 residues: CSVPGSSGANVLTF. DNA of the CDR3: TGCAGCGTTCCGGGGAGCTCTGGGGCCAACGTCCTGACTTTC.

This clone was found a few times. CDR3 region: CASSKGGPSNSPLHF. CDR3 DNA: TGTGCCAGCAGCAAAGGCGGGCCGTCAAATTCACCCCTCCACTTT. The chain has TRBV21-1 and TRBJ1-6. TRBV21-1 is deemed a pseudogene. The CDR3 spans 15 residues.

The chain couples TRBV4-1 to TRBJ2-7; D unclear. CDR3 length equals 14 residues. Per germline, CDR1 MGHRA and CDR2 YSYEKL. V was shortened by 1 base and J by 1 base, with 8 bases between the two germline ends. The CDR3 bases are TGCGCCAGCAGCCAAGGTCCTCCGTCCTACGAGCAGTACTTC. The encoded protein is CASSQGPPSYEQYF.

This clone occurred once. The rearrangement links TRBV7-2 to TRBJ2-7, with D maybe TRBD1 (7 bases). Deletions cut 7 bases from V and 2 bases from J, with 18 bases between. The CDR3 covers 15 residues. Germline CDR1 and CDR2: SGHTA and FQGNSA. The CDR3 is CASTPTAGGTYEQYF. The CDR3 nucleotides are TGTGCCAGCACCCCTACGGCAGGGGGGACCTACGAGCAGTACTTC.

The chain couples TRBV28 to TRBJ2-5; 9 positions match TRBD2. The CDR3 covers 13 residues. Trimming took 7 bases from V and 4 from J; bases not matched to a gene: 4. Germline assignment: CDR1 MDHEN and CDR2 SYDVKM. This CDR3 reads CASIPAGGETQYF. The CDR3 DNA is TGTGCCAGCATTCCAGCGGGAGGAGAGACCCAGTACTTC.

V and J are TRBV5-1 and TRBJ2-1, with D possibly matching TRBD2 (6 bases). The germline CDR1 and CDR2 sequences are SGHRS and YFSETQ. Between the trimmed V and J ends, which lost 4 bases and 7 bases, there was a span of 9 bases. The CDR3 covers 12 residues. CDR3 protein: CASSAGGNEQFF. The CDR3 nucleotides are TGCGCCAGCAGCGCCGGGGGAAATGAGCAGTTCTTC.

This chain joins TRBV27 and TRBJ1-6; 7 bases fit TRBD1. The CDR3 is made up of 16 amino acids. V gave up 8 bases and J gave up 1 base; unmatched junction bases: 8. CDR1 and CDR2 (germline): MNHEY, SMNVEV (reference sequence). CDR3 coding DNA: TGTGCCAGCCGAGAGGAGGGGGCATCCTATAATTCACCCCTCCACTTT. Translation gives CASREEGASYNSPLHF.

The chain couples TRBV5-1 to TRBJ2-3; 7 bases are shared with TRBD1. CDR1 SGHRS and CDR2 YFSETQ come from the germline V gene. This CDR3 is 15 amino acids long. With V trimmed by 4 bases and J by 3 bases, 8 bases remained unmatched. Written as DNA, the CDR3 is TGCGCCAGCAGCACAACCGGGACAGCTACAGATACGCAGTATTTT. The encoded protein is CASSTTGTATDTQYF.

The chain links TRBV5-4 to TRBJ1-5, with a tentative D call TRBD1 (6 bases). The CDR3 extends over 17 amino acids. V lost 5 bases, J lost 3 bases, and 21 bases lay in between. The V gene's germline CDR1 is SGHNT and CDR2 YYREEE (reference sequence). The CDR3 region has the DNA TGTGCCAGCAGTCTGGGATCCGTGACAGGCGTCAATCAGCCCCAGCATTTT. This gives the protein CASSLGSVTGVNQPQHF.

This rearrangement joins TRBV5-6 to TRBJ1-5, with 7 bases lining up with TRBD1. Germline CDR1 is SGHDT and CDR2 is YYEEEE. The CDR3 is 13 residues long. The ends lost 4 bases at V and 7 bases at J; junction bases unmatched: 5. The CDR3 reads CASSTTGSQPQHF. DNA of the CDR3: TGTGCCAGCAGCACGACAGGGTCCCAGCCCCAGCATTTT.

The V and J genes are TRBV3-1 (or the pseudogene TRBV3-2) and TRBJ1-6; D is ambiguous. V lost 0 bases to trimming and J lost 14 bases, with 8 bases between them. The CDR3 has 12 residues. Germline-derived CDR1 and CDR2 are LGHDT and YNNKEL (reference sequence). The CDR3 spells CASSQERAALHF. The CDR3 nucleotides are TGTGCCAGCAGCCAAGAGAGGGCGGCCCTCCACTTT.

V usage is TRBV6-6 and J usage is TRBJ2-7; D is possibly TRBD1 (5 bases). Germline V gene data show CDR1 as MNHNY and CDR2 as SVGAGI (reference sequence). Trimming removed 0 bases from V and 6 bases from J, with 18 bases in between. The CDR3 length is 16 residues. The CDR3 protein is CASSYSWTTKGSEQYF. In DNA form, the CDR3 reads TGTGCCAGCAGTTACTCTTGGACAACCAAGGGAAGCGAGCAGTACTTC.

This sequence joins TRBV10-1 and TRBJ1-1; 8 nucleotides match TRBD1. The CDR3 totals 16 residues. The ends lost 8 bases at V and 3 bases at J; junction bases unmatched: 14. The V gene's germline CDR1 is WNHNN and CDR2 SYGVQD (reference sequence). CDR3 amino acids: CASQGASRLGDTEAFF. Here the CDR3 DNA reads TGCGCCAGCCAGGGGGCAAGTCGATTGGGGGACACTGAAGCTTTCTTT.

The chain uses TRBV18 and TRBJ1-1; 8 nucleotides line up with TRBD1. CDR1 is KGHSH, CDR2 LQKENI, per germline. The CDR3 runs 13 residues. The trim removed 3 bases at V and 12 bases at J, leaving 9 bases unmatched. The CDR3 region is CASSPTGGVVPFF. CDR3 bases: TGTGCCAGCTCACCCACAGGGGGAGTTGTACCTTTCTTT.

The chain is built from TRBV11-2 and TRBJ1-5, with 8 bases aligning to TRBD1. Per the germline V gene, CDR1 is SGHAT and CDR2 is FQNNGV. The CDR3 runs to 15 residues. J was trimmed by 1 base and V by 3 bases; bases with no gene match: 2. CDR3 loop: CASSLDRASNQPQHF. In nucleotides, the CDR3 is TGTGCCAGCAGCTTGGACAGGGCGAGCAATCAGCCCCAGCATTTT.

The V call is TRBV30, the J call TRBJ2-7; D is perhaps TRBD2 (7 bases). Looked up from germline, CDR1 is GTSNPN and CDR2 is SVGIG (reference sequence). The CDR3 spans 14 residues. The germline V and J ends were trimmed by 4 bases and 6 bases, with 19 bases remaining between them. In DNA form, the CDR3 reads TGTGCCTGGAAAGGGGGTAGCGGGCTGACCGAGCAGTACTTC. Its translation is CAWKGGSGLTEQYF.

The rearrangement links TRBV11-2 to TRBJ1-6; D is uncertain. From germline, CDR1 is SGHAT and CDR2 FQNNGV. Trimming took off 5 bases at V and 4 bases at J, with 12 bases between the two ends. The CDR3 totals 15 residues. The CDR3 reads CASSPTDGYNSPLHF. CDR3 nucleotides: TGTGCCAGCAGCCCAACTGACGGGTATAATTCACCCCTCCACTTT. Filled out from reference TRBV11-2 and TRBJ1-6, the complete variable domain reads EAGVAQSPRYKIIEKRQSVAFWCNPISGHATLYWYQQILGQGPKLLIQFQNNGVVDDSQLPKDRFSAERLKGVDSTLKIQPAKLEDSAVYLCASSPTDGYNSPLHFGNGTRLTVT.

This chain connects TRBV6-1 to TRBJ1-5; no firm D call. The CDR3 covers 15 residues. Between the trimmed V and J ends, which lost 2 bases and 3 bases, there was a span of 11 bases. The V gene's germline CDR1 is MNHNS and CDR2 SASEGT. The chain's CDR3 is CASSERGRTNQPQHF. In DNA, the CDR3 is TGTGCCAGCAGTGAAAGAGGCAGAACCAATCAGCCCCAGCATTTT.

The V call is TRBV10-3, the J call TRBJ2-1; 10 bases map to TRBD2. This CDR3 is 15 amino acids long. Unmatched junction bases numbered 7, after V lost 5 bases and J lost 6 bases. From germline, CDR1 is ENHRY and CDR2 SYGVKD. CDR3 sequence (DNA): TGTGCCATCAGTACCGAGCGGGAGGGCCGCAATGAGCAGTTCTTC. This encodes CAISTEREGRNEQFF.

The chain employs TRBV18 and TRBJ2-4, with D maybe TRBD1 (5 bases). V lost 4 bases and J lost 0, with 13 bases in between. This CDR3 has 16 residues. Germline V gene lookup returns CDR1 KGHSH and CDR2 LQKENI. This CDR3 reads CASSQIGHRAKNIQYF. CDR3 in DNA: TGTGCCAGCTCACAAATAGGACATCGAGCCAAAAACATTCAGTACTTC.

This chain links TRBV2 with TRBJ2-1; 11 bases agree with TRBD2. V trimming: 5 bases; J trimming: 8 bases; junction bases outside the gene matches: 2. The germline gives CDR1 SNHLY, CDR2 FYNNEI. CDR3 size: 13 residues. CDR3 nucleotide sequence: TGTGCCAGCAGTCGGACTAGCGGGCATGAGCAGTTCTTC. This encodes CASSRTSGHEQFF. Filled out from reference TRBV2 and TRBJ2-1, the complete variable domain reads EPEVTQTPSHQVTQMGQEVILRCVPISNHLYFYWYRQILGQKVEFLVSFYNNEISEKSEIFDDQFSVERPDGSNFTLKIRSTKLEDSAMYFCASSRTSGHEQFFGPGTRLTVL.

The V call is TRBV28, the J call TRBJ1-1; D uncertain. This CDR3 spans 11 amino acids. V dropped 8 bases and J dropped 1 base, with 5 bases sitting between them. Per germline, CDR1 MDHEN and CDR2 SYDVKM. The CDR3 sequence is CASLSNTEAFF. CDR3 coding DNA: TGTGCCAGCCTTTCGAACACTGAAGCTTTCTTT.

The CDR3 DNA reads TGTGCCAGCAGTCCCCCGGGACTTTATCAGCCCCAGCATTTT. Translation gives CASSPPGLYQPQHF. The chain has TRBV6-5 and TRBJ1-5; tentatively, D is TRBD1 (5 bases). Trimming removed 5 bases at V and 5 bases at J, with 13 bases between. Germline assignment: CDR1 MNHEY and CDR2 SVGAGI. The CDR3 sequence is 14 residues long.

The V gene is TRBV19, the J gene TRBJ2-7; 8 nucleotides match TRBD2. With 0 bases clipped from V and 0 bases from J, the junction kept 7 bases outside the gene matches. Germline V gives CDR1 LNHDA, CDR2 SQIVND (reference sequence). The CDR3 runs 17 residues. CDR3 sequence (DNA): TGTGCCAGTAGTATAGATTTCTCGAGCGGGAGCTCCTACGAGCAGTACTTC. Protein sequence: CASSIDFSSGSSYEQYF.

CDR3 in DNA: TGTGCCAGCTCACCACAGGCAGGGGGCTTCACCGGGGAGCTGTTTTTT. It translates to CASSPQAGGFTGELFF. The chain has TRBV18 and TRBJ2-2, with TRBD1 matching over 8 bases. V lost 1 base to trimming and J lost 4 bases; unmatched junction nucleotides: 5. The length of the CDR3 is 16 residues. The germline V gene has CDR1 KGHSH and CDR2 LQKENI.